The present T cell receptor (beta chain) was sequenced within a study of cytomegalovirus exposure and HLA in healthy donors. A few counts support this clone. Its specificity is not known. Study outcomes and limitations: CMV antigen specificity of a few CMV-associated chains was confirmed in vitro. While the bulk of TCR sequences proved rare, some public TCRs turned up in many donors.

V was clipped by 6 bases and J by 2 bases, with 17 bases between them. Germline V lookup: CDR1 MNHEY, CDR2 SVGAGI. The CDR3 consists of 15 residues. Sequencing used immunoSEQ multiplex PCR; TCRdb keeps in-frame clones, though not all of them. The profile shows 150,000 to 200,000 clones, approximately 86% of them singletons. A roughly 120-subject validation cohort, separate from the roughly 670-subject first cohort, supplied the donors. Sample: PBMCs. The chain is built from TRBV6-5 and TRBJ2-7, with D possibly TRBD2 on 6 matching bases. The TCR was taken from a man between 18 and 35 years old in good health and CMV-seropositive. CDR3 DNA: TGTGCCAGCAGCCCCCAGGAGGGGCGAACCTACGAGCAGTACTTC. Amino acid sequence: CASSPQEGRTYEQYF.